Shown below are 21 T cell receptor beta chains from a single sample sequenced in a study of brain T cells in children with intractable seizures (TCRdb year 2021). Per the publication, the time point label means: blood from clinic visit 5 months post-surgery; TSC patient then seizure free. Library creation used the immunoSEQ multiplex PCR assay. Not all clones reach the TCRdb copy of this immuneACCESS table, which keeps in-frame sequences only. Checked studies attribute under half of the gap to unresolved V genes and leave the rest unexplained. Here the sample has about 350,000 clones; roughly 93% occur a single time. Jointly, the top ten make up under 7% of the sample. This material consisted of peripheral blood, taken around 5 months after surgery. These receptors came from a boy under two years old with tuberous sclerosis and intractable seizures.

This chain joins TRBV6-6 and TRBJ1-1, with D unclear. Looked up from germline, CDR1 is MNHNY and CDR2 is SVGAGI (reference sequence). The germline V and J ends were trimmed by 7 bases and 5 bases, with 8 bases remaining between them. The length of the CDR3 is 11 residues. In nucleotides, the CDR3 is TGTGCCAGCAAAAGAGGGACTGAAGCTTTCTTT. Protein: CASKRGTEAFF.

The chain combines TRBV13 with TRBJ2-7; 8 positions agree with TRBD1. Germline V CDR1 and CDR2: PRHDT, FYEKMQ (reference sequence). V was pared by 6 bases and J by 0 bases, with 7 bases of the junction left unmatched. The CDR3 totals 15 residues. As DNA, the CDR3 is TGTGCCAGCAGAACCGGACAGGGTCCCTCCTACGAGCAGTACTTC. This encodes CASRTGQGPSYEQYF.

The chain combines TRBV2 with TRBJ2-7; D ambiguous. The CDR3 spans 12 residues. In germline, CDR1 is SNHLY, CDR2 FYNNEI. V dropped 6 bases and J dropped 0 bases, with 6 bases sitting between them. Here the CDR3 DNA reads TGTGCCAGCAGCCTACACTCCTACGAGCAGTACTTC. Amino acid sequence: CASSLHSYEQYF. The full variable domain, completed using reference TRBV2 and TRBJ2-7, is EPEVTQTPSHQVTQMGQEVILRCVPISNHLYFYWYRQILGQKVEFLVSFYNNEISEKSEIFDDQFSVERPDGSNFTLKIRSTKLEDSAMYFCASSLHSYEQYFGPGTRLTVT.

This chain links TRBV11-3 with TRBJ2-7, with D possibly matching TRBD2 (5 bases). V lost 1 base, J lost 1 base, and 8 bases lay in between. Germline CDR1 and CDR2: SGHNT and YENEEA. The CDR3 covers 14 residues. In DNA, the CDR3 is TGTGCCAGCAGCTTAGGCGCGGGTTCCTACGAGCAGTACTTC. This codes for CASSLGAGSYEQYF.

The rearrangement joins TRBV7-2 to TRBJ2-1; TRBD1 aligns across 8 bases. This CDR3 spans 15 amino acids. V dropped 1 base and J dropped 6; count of bases not matched to a gene: 5. CDR1 and CDR2 (germline): SGHTA, FQGNSA. Here the CDR3 DNA reads TGTGCCAGCAGCTTAGAGGCAGGGGGCCGCAATGAGCAGTTCTTC. Translation gives CASSLEAGGRNEQFF.

The chain has TRBV6-5 and TRBJ1-6; D is possibly TRBD1 (5 bases). The CDR3 covers 13 residues. Trimming stripped 4 bases from V and 12 bases from J, with 13 bases between. Germline CDR1 is MNHEY and CDR2 is SVGAGI. The CDR3 DNA reads TGTGCCAGCAGTTTGACAGTCCCGGAACCCCTCCACTTT. Translation: CASSLTVPEPLHF.

The rearrangement uses TRBV15 and TRBJ2-5; 11 nucleotides align to TRBD2. Looked up from germline, CDR1 is LNHNV and CDR2 is YYDKDF (reference sequence). The CDR3 consists of 17 residues. V shed 0 bases and J 5 bases; nucleotides not matched to a gene: 8. The DNA for the CDR3 is TGTGCCACCAGCAGAGATCGGGCTAGCGGGGGGTATGAGACCCAGTACTTC. Amino acid sequence: CATSRDRASGGYETQYF.

This chain joins TRBV19 and TRBJ1-2; maybe TRBD1 (5 bases). Germline V gives CDR1 LNHDA, CDR2 SQIVND (reference sequence). The CDR3 is made up of 16 amino acids. Trimming removed 6 bases from V and 4 bases from J, with 21 bases in between. CDR3 nucleotides: TGTGCCAGTAGAGAAAATCCGGGGGAGGGCTCCTATGGCTACACCTTC. Translating gives CASRENPGEGSYGYTF.

This rearrangement joins TRBV7-8 to TRBJ2-1; the D is unclear. The CDR3 extends over 16 amino acids. Between the trimmed V and J ends, which lost 5 bases and 0 bases, there was a span of 14 bases. The germline V gene encodes CDR1 SGHVS and CDR2 FQNEAQ. Here the CDR3 reads CASSPTRLGSYNEQFF. The CDR3 DNA reads as TGTGCCAGCAGCCCCACACGGTTGGGCTCCTACAATGAGCAGTTCTTC.

This clone was seen a handful of times. This chain joins TRBV24-1 and TRBJ1-1; D ambiguous. This CDR3 is built from 11 residues. The V and J ends lost 0 bases and 7 bases respectively, with 2 bases between them. CDR1 KGHDR and CDR2 SFDVKD come from the germline V gene. In nucleotides, the CDR3 is TGTGCCACCAGTGATTTGGGTGAAGCTTTCTTT. Encoded protein: CATSDLGEAFF.

The chain employs TRBV27 and TRBJ1-2, with D possibly being TRBD1 (5 bases). Germline assignment: CDR1 MNHEY and CDR2 SMNVEV (reference sequence). This CDR3 spans 17 amino acids. V lost 5 bases and J lost 8, with 27 bases in between. The CDR3 sequence is CASSPYFGTGLRGGYTF. DNA for the CDR3: TGTGCCAGCAGTCCATATTTCGGGACCGGACTGCGGGGAGGCTACACCTTC.

J is TRBJ2-1 and V is TRBV27, with 12 positions matching TRBD2. V shed 6 bases and J 5 bases; nucleotides not matched to a gene: 11. The CDR3 totals 17 residues. Germline V gene lookup returns CDR1 MNHEY and CDR2 SMNVEV (reference sequence). CDR3 sequence (DNA): TGTGCCAGCAGGAGAGTTCTAGCGGGAGGGCCTGACAATGAGCAGTTCTTC. As protein: CASRRVLAGGPDNEQFF.

The V call is TRBV7-8, the J call TRBJ1-2; the D is unclear. This CDR3 is built from 13 residues. The V gene lost 4 bases and the J gene lost 7 bases, with 13 bases spanning the gap. Germline V gene data show CDR1 as SGHVS and CDR2 as FQNEAQ. DNA of the CDR3: TGTGCCAGCAGCTACCTTCCCAACGGTGGCTACACCTTC. It specifies CASSYLPNGGYTF.

A few counts support this clone. The chain employs TRBV29-1 and TRBJ1-2, with 11 bases identical to TRBD1. The CDR3 has 13 amino acids. V was clipped by 3 bases and J by 7 bases; unmatched bases: 4. Germline-derived CDR1 and CDR2 are SQVTM and ANQGSEA. The CDR3 reads CSVEDRGRGGYTF. CDR3 DNA: TGCAGCGTTGAGGACAGGGGGCGCGGTGGCTACACCTTC.

The genes are TRBV27 and TRBJ2-3; D remains unclear. Germline CDR1 is MNHEY and CDR2 is SMNVEV (reference sequence). The V gene lost 6 bases and the J gene lost 3 bases, with 10 bases spanning the gap. The length of the CDR3 is 13 residues. CDR3 region: CASSYLTTDTQYF. DNA of the CDR3: TGTGCCAGCAGCTATCTTACGACAGATACGCAGTATTTT.

The chain links TRBV23-1 to TRBJ1-6; D may be TRBD1 (6 bases). TRBV23-1 is placed among ORFs of uncertain function. V was trimmed by 8 bases and J by 7 bases, leaving 24 bases between them. The CDR3 is 17 residues long. The CDR3 coding sequence is TGCGCCAGCCGACGGGGTGGGGGGGCGCGTTGGAATTCACCCCTCCACTTT. Protein sequence: CASRRGGGARWNSPLHF.

The gene calls are TRBV7-9 and TRBJ1-1; D ambiguous. The germline V gene encodes CDR1 SEHNR and CDR2 FQNEAQ (reference sequence). Trimming left V 5 bases short and J 1 base short, with 14 bases between. There are 15 residues in the CDR3. DNA of the CDR3: TGTGCCAGCAGCCAAATCTCCGGTGGGAACACTGAAGCTTTCTTT. It codes for CASSQISGGNTEAFF.

This clone is a singleton in its sample. CDR3 DNA sequence: TGTGCCAGCCCCCCCCCTAGCGGGAGTTCCTACAATGAGCAGTTCTTC. It yields the protein CASPPPSGSSYNEQFF. The gene calls are TRBV6-4 and TRBJ2-1; 10 bases map to TRBD2. The CDR3 covers 16 residues. Germline values: CDR1 MRHNA, CDR2 SNTAGT. V shed 8 bases and J 1 base; nucleotides not matched to a gene: 8.

The CDR3 coding sequence is TGTGCCCGGCTGGGACAGCCTAACTATGGCTACACCTTC. Encoded protein: CARLGQPNYGYTF. V and J are TRBV30 and TRBJ1-2; 7 bases map to TRBD1. From germline, CDR1 is GTSNPN and CDR2 SVGIG (reference sequence). CDR3 length: 13 amino acids. The V gene end was trimmed by 8 bases and the J gene end by 0 bases; junction bases not matched to a gene: 6. Filled out from reference TRBV30 and TRBJ1-2, the complete variable domain reads SQTIHQWPATLVQPVGSPLSLECTVEGTSNPNLYWYRQAAGRGLQLLFYSVGIGQISSEVPQNLSASRPQDRQFILSSKKLLLSDSGFYLCARLGQPNYGYTFGSGTRLTVV.

J is TRBJ1-5 and V is TRBV3-1 (or the pseudogene TRBV3-2); tentative D call: TRBD1 (5 bases). CDR1 and CDR2 from the germline V gene are LGHDT and YNNKEL (reference sequence). Trimming removed 1 base from V and 5 bases from J, with 12 bases in between. CDR3 length: 15 amino acids. The CDR3 region is CASSQAVGVDQPQHF. For the CDR3, the DNA is TGTGCCAGCAGCCAAGCTGTGGGGGTCGATCAGCCCCAGCATTTT.

This chain joins TRBV6-5 and TRBJ1-1; D is ambiguous. The CDR3 contains 13 residues. Trimming stripped 6 bases from V and 6 bases from J, with 14 bases between. Germline V gene sequence: CDR1 MNHEY, CDR2 SVGAGI. The CDR3 here is CASRTSGRPEAFF. CDR3 bases: TGTGCCAGCAGGACGTCGGGAAGACCTGAAGCTTTCTTT.